The clone carrying this T cell receptor beta chain has just a few counts. Its target is unknown. These data belong to a study of T cell responses to AZD1222 COVID-19 vaccine. Assay: immunoSEQ multiplex PCR; the TCRdb copy retains only in-frame clones and omits some. The sample holds about 110,000 clones, roughly 90% seen once. Study-wide results and limits: Spike-specific TCR repertoires showed rising breadth and depth after two AZD1222 doses. Regions left unmutated in variants are reportedly the target of nearly half of spike-specific TCRs. Seropositive status at baseline applied to only 6 or 7 AZD1222 recipients. Mapped onto spike, vaccine-associated CD4 TCRs spanned it and were dominant at 160-218 and 743-854.

The sequences come from peripheral blood, collected on day 0 of AZD1222 vaccination. This clonotype was obtained from an adult in good health.

The CDR3 region has the DNA TGTGCCAGCAGCTCCACAAGGGTGGGAACTGGAAACACCATATATTTT. It encodes CASSSTRVGTGNTIYF. The chain carries TRBV7-2 and TRBJ1-3; D uncertain. The CDR3 has 16 residues. Germline V gives CDR1 SGHTA, CDR2 FQGNSA. Deletions cut 4 bases from V and 2 bases from J, with 15 bases between.